The 11 T cell receptor beta chains reported below all come from one sample, sequenced in a study of shared clonotypes between healthy human individuals. The protocol was immunoSEQ multiplex PCR, while the TCRdb copy is restricted to in-frame clones and leaves out a portion. This table has approximately 350,000 clones, 96% appearing once. Sequenced: memory CD8+ T cells sorted from blood. As for subset: CD45RO+ cells pooled with CCR7-negative TemRA cells. These receptors originate from a man aged 25 to 40 in good health.

CDR3 sequence (DNA): TGTGCCAGCAGTTTCTCCGGGGAGCTGTTTTTT. Its translation is CASSFSGELFF. The chain joins TRBV28 to TRBJ2-2, with unresolved D. This CDR3 contains 11 residues. CDR1 is MDHEN, CDR2 SYDVKM, per germline. The V and J ends lost 3 bases and 6 bases respectively, with 2 bases between them.

A note on this clone: Other DNA sequences in the same sample also yield this CDR3. The chain employs TRBV5-1 and TRBJ1-2; 9 bases fit TRBD1. The germline V gene encodes CDR1 SGHRS and CDR2 YFSETQ. This CDR3 region has 13 residues. V lost 4 bases, J lost 7 bases, and 5 bases stayed unmatched. CDR3 in DNA: TGCGCCAGCAGCCTACAGGGGGCTCGTGGCTACACCTTC. The encoded protein is CASSLQGARGYTF.

This chain links TRBV18 with TRBJ2-3; perhaps TRBD1 as D (6 bases). The germline CDR1 and CDR2 sequences are KGHSH and LQKENI. V lost 3 bases to trimming and J lost 2 bases, with 9 bases between them. The CDR3 totals 14 residues. This CDR3 reads CASSPQGYTDTQYF. Written as DNA, the CDR3 is TGTGCCAGCTCACCGCAGGGGTACACAGATACGCAGTATTTT.

This rearrangement joins TRBV6-1 to TRBJ1-5, with D maybe TRBD1 (6 bases). The CDR3 extends over 18 amino acids. V lost 1 base to trimming and J lost 0 bases, with 16 bases between them. The V gene's germline CDR1 is MNHNS and CDR2 SASEGT. The CDR3 loop is CASSEGQGRGYSNQPQHF. In nucleotides, the CDR3 is TGTGCCAGCAGTGAAGGGCAGGGGAGAGGGTATAGCAATCAGCCCCAGCATTTT.

J is TRBJ2-1 and V is TRBV5-5, with 9 positions matching TRBD1. The J segment lost 4 bases and the V segment lost 2 bases, leaving 7 bases of the junction unmatched. The CDR3 sequence is 16 residues long. The germline gives CDR1 SGHKS, CDR2 YYEKEE (reference sequence). In nucleotides, the CDR3 is TGTGCCAGCAGCTTCAACTCCGGGACAGGGTACAATGAGCAGTTCTTC. It yields the protein CASSFNSGTGYNEQFF.

The chain combines TRBV10-3 with TRBJ2-3; 11 nucleotides line up with TRBD1. Germline trimming cut 3 bases from V and 2 bases from J; bases unmatched to any gene: 1. Germline loops: CDR1 ENHRY, CDR2 SYGVKD. There are 15 residues in the CDR3. The CDR3 protein is CAISDGQGATDTQYF. CDR3 DNA: TGTGCCATCAGTGATGGACAGGGGGCCACAGATACGCAGTATTTT.

The rearrangement uses TRBV6-5 and TRBJ1-2; tentative D call: TRBD1 (5 bases). Germline V gene data show CDR1 as MNHEY and CDR2 as SVGAGI. Trimming cost V 0 bases and J 8 bases, with 16 bases left between them. The CDR3 consists of 15 residues. CDR3 DNA sequence: TGTGCCAGCAGTTACTCGATAGGGACCGGTTCGGGCTACACCTTC. Residues: CASSYSIGTGSGYTF.

This rearrangement joins TRBV7-9 to TRBJ2-6, with no clear D. The germline V gene encodes CDR1 SEHNR and CDR2 FQNEAQ (reference sequence). Trimming pared 3 bases from V and 4 bases from J, leaving 4 bases between. This CDR3 region has 13 residues. CDR3: CASSLRGANVLTF. CDR3 nucleotide sequence: TGTGCCAGCAGCTTGAGAGGGGCCAACGTCCTGACTTTC. Together with reference TRBV7-9 and TRBJ2-6, the CDR3 gives the full variable domain: DTGVSQNPRHKITKRGQNVTFRCDPISEHNRLYWYRQTLGQGPEFLTYFQNEAQLEKSRLLSDRFSAERPKGSFSTLEIQRTEQGDSAMYLCASSLRGANVLTFGAGSRLTVL.

A few counts support this clone. The chain links TRBV6-1 to TRBJ2-5, with 8 nucleotides matching TRBD1. Per the germline V gene, CDR1 is MNHNS and CDR2 is SASEGT. The length of the CDR3 is 15 residues. V dropped 4 bases and J dropped 2; count of bases not matched to a gene: 6. CDR3 sequence: CASSAPRTGQETQYF. In DNA form, the CDR3 reads TGTGCCAGCAGTGCCCCCCGGACAGGGCAAGAGACCCAGTACTTC.

The chain has TRBV29-1 and TRBJ2-3, with 10 bases that match TRBD1. V lost 1 base and J lost 6; bases outside the gene matches: 4. This CDR3 has 14 amino acids. Germline V CDR1 and CDR2: SQVTM, ANQGSEA. The CDR3 region is CSVEGDRGGDTQYF. The CDR3 DNA follows: TGCAGCGTTGAAGGGGACAGGGGAGGGGATACGCAGTATTTT.

The V call is TRBV21-1, the J call TRBJ2-4; no check of the table's D call, TRBD2, against the DNA was made. TRBV21-1 is a documented pseudogene. The CDR3 consists of 22 residues. CDR3 loop: CASSKGRDRGLAGGLAKNIQYF. The CDR3 coding sequence is TGTGCCAGCAGCAAGGGGAGGGACAGGGGACTAGCGGGAGGGCTAGCCAAAAACATTCAGTACTTC.